The sequence of this TCR beta chain was determined in a study of blood T cells in healthy people across ages. For this clonotype: The antigen remains undetermined.

Whole-study findings and limits: Unknown CMV status may confound age-related changes in expanded clones. Diversity of TCR beta per million T cells declined in a roughly linear way with age.

V shed 2 bases, J shed 4 bases, and the junction held 7 bases outside the gene matches. The CDR3 totals 15 residues. CDR1 DFQATT and CDR2 SNEGSKA come from the germline V gene (reference sequence). A minimum of 5 micrograms of total RNA was extracted per sample. Primed by a sample-barcoded 5' primer and a J-beta primer mix, a second PCR proceeded for about 6 to 12 cycles. All cDNA molecules were each tagged by a template-switch adaptor with 12 random nucleotides. TCRdb itself ran the 5' RACE reads through MiXCR, one entry per CDR3 protein. The sample holds about 1.1 million distinct CDR3 sequences, roughly two fifths seen once.

This rearrangement joins TRBV20-1 to TRBJ2-3; TRBD2 matches at 9 bases. The receptor was derived from a man between 18 and 35 years old in good health. Sequencing was carried out using blood. The CDR3 sequence is CSARSSGGSADTQYF. CDR3 nucleotide sequence: TGCAGTGCTAGATCCAGCGGGGGGAGCGCAGATACGCAGTATTTT.